This TCR beta chain was observed in a study of CD8+ T cells in alopecia areata. V lost 6 bases to trimming and J lost 0 bases, with 8 bases between them. CDR1 is SNHLY, CDR2 FYNNEI, per germline. The CDR3 runs 14 residues. This clone was detected a few times. Treatment in this sample: oral pan-JAK inhibitor, 5-10 mg twice daily. Extraction and reverse transcription of RNA yielded cDNA as the sequencing template. Method: immunoSEQ multiplex PCR; TCRdb's copy keeps in-frame clones and lacks some. The data show fewer than 250,000 clones, 30% to 40% seen once. Source: CD4+ T cells sorted from blood, taken between weeks 30 and 35, from a patient treated with tofacitinib. This TCR was recovered from a human donor with alopecia areata. The chain links TRBV2 to TRBJ2-2; no clear D gene. Written as DNA, the CDR3 is TGTGCCAGCAGGGACGTTGCGAACACCGGGGAGCTGTTTTTT. It encodes CASRDVANTGELFF.